Listed here are 9 T cell receptor beta chains from one sample, sequenced in a study of read filtering for tumor transcriptome and immune sequencing. The library was built from 400 to 500 ng RNA with molecular barcoded adaptors for alpha/delta and beta/gamma chains. TCRdb re-derived calls from the reads in MiXCR, one entry per CDR3 protein. This sample has approximately 65,000 distinct CDR3 sequences, with about 14% found just once. Sequenced material: a population of CD138-negative cells sorted from bone marrow. These receptors were taken from a donor aged 40 or older with multiple myeloma.

The sample holds many counts of this clonotype. The gene calls are TRBV11-2 and TRBJ2-2, with 8 bases aligning to TRBD2. Per germline, CDR1 SGHAT and CDR2 FQNNGV. V trimming: 1 base; J trimming: 5 bases; junction bases outside the gene matches: 3. The CDR3 is 15 residues long. The CDR3 coding sequence is TGTGCCAGCAGCTTAGCGGGAGGGCCAACCGGGGAGCTGTTTTTT. Amino acids: CASSLAGGPTGELFF.

This clonotype was observed at least ten times. This chain uses TRBV29-1 with TRBJ2-1; no clear D gene. This CDR3 has 13 residues. The germline V gene encodes CDR1 SQVTM and CDR2 ANQGSEA. Trimming shortened V by 1 base and J by 0 bases, and 4 bases separated the two germline ends. CDR3 amino acids: CSVEGGSYNEQFF. CDR3 sequence (DNA): TGCAGCGTTGAAGGGGGCTCCTACAATGAGCAGTTCTTC.

This clonotype was seen a handful of times. V usage is TRBV4-2 and J usage is TRBJ1-4, with 12 bases fitting TRBD1. This CDR3 has 16 amino acids. Germline trimming cut 0 bases from V and 7 bases from J; bases unmatched to any gene: 3. Germline CDR1 LGHNA, CDR2 YNFKEQ. CDR3 residues: CASSQDWGQGAEKLFF. The CDR3 DNA reads as TGTGCCAGCAGCCAAGATTGGGGACAGGGGGCTGAAAAACTGTTTTTT.

This clonotype was detected ten times or more. This chain's CDR3 is CASSLGAGGGDEQFF. CDR3 coding DNA: TGCGCCAGCAGCTTGGGGGCAGGGGGGGGCGATGAGCAGTTCTTC. The V call is TRBV5-1, the J call TRBJ2-1, with D perhaps TRBD1 or TRBD2 (7 bases each). Germline CDR1 and CDR2: SGHRS and YFSETQ. There are 15 residues in the CDR3. Trimming left V 0 bases short and J 8 bases short, with 15 bases between.

This clonotype has just a few counts. This chain joins TRBV5-1 and TRBJ2-1; TRBD1 aligns across 8 bases. Germline V gene data show CDR1 as SGHRS and CDR2 as YFSETQ. With 4 bases clipped from V and 5 bases from J, the junction kept 14 bases outside the gene matches. The CDR3 spans 17 residues. The CDR3 loop reads CASSKGPGQGGDNEQFF. The DNA for the CDR3 is TGCGCCAGCAGCAAGGGACCCGGACAGGGTGGGGACAATGAGCAGTTCTTC.

This clonotype was counted between two and nine times. This may be a read error: a much more frequent sequence differs by one nucleotide. V gene TRBV4-1 combines with J gene TRBJ2-1; D possibly corresponds to TRBD2 (7 bases). The V gene's germline CDR1 is MGHRA and CDR2 YSYEKL. CDR3 length equals 15 residues. CDR3 sequence: CASSARLGGDDEQSF. CDR3 bases: TGCGCCAGCAGCGCAAGATTAGGGGGGGACGATGAGCAGTCCTTC.

This clonotype was observed at least ten times. The rearrangement uses TRBV9 and TRBJ2-1; 7 nucleotides match TRBD1. CDR1 is SGDLS, CDR2 YYNGEE, per germline. After removal of 2 bases from V and 0 bases from J, the junction contained 2 bases not matched to a gene. The CDR3 is made up of 15 amino acids. CDR3 coding DNA: TGTGCCAGCAGCGTTCGGGACAGCTCCTACAATGAGCAGTTCTTC. This encodes CASSVRDSSYNEQFF.

This clonotype appeared many times. The V call is TRBV3-1, the J call TRBJ1-5; D is uncertain. The CDR3 contains 17 residues. Deletions cut 0 bases from V and 3 bases from J, with 15 bases between. Germline CDR1 LGHDT, CDR2 YNNKEL (reference sequence). The CDR3, as DNA: TGTGCCAGCAGCCAAGATCCCCCCTACCGACTCAATCAGCCCCAGCATTTT. Residues: CASSQDPPYRLNQPQHF. The full variable domain, completed using reference TRBV3-1 and TRBJ1-5, is DTAVSQTPKYLVTQMGNDKSIKCEQNLGHDTMYWYKQDSKKFLKIMFSYNNKELIINETVPNRFSPKSPDKAHLNLHINSLELGDSAVYFCASSQDPPYRLNQPQHFGDGTRLSIL.

The sample holds many counts of this clonotype. The gene calls are TRBV29-1 and TRBJ2-1; no definite D call. Looked up from germline, CDR1 is SQVTM and CDR2 is ANQGSEA. V was cut by 0 bases and J by 2 bases, with 11 bases left in between. This CDR3 region has 15 residues. The CDR3 DNA sequence: TGCAGCGTTGAAGATCGCATATCCACCTACAATGAGCAGTTCTTC. Translation: CSVEDRISTYNEQFF.